This is a list of T cell receptor beta chains from one sample in a study of T cell responses to AZD1222 COVID-19 vaccine. Clones were sequenced by immunoSEQ multiplex PCR, and TCRdb holds only the in-frame ones, with some missing. The profile covers roughly 50,000 clones, with 70% to 80% appearing a single time and roughly 7.2% taken by the ten largest. The starting material was peripheral blood, obtained on day 0 of AZD1222 vaccination. The receptors were gathered from an adult in good health. Both conserved end residues are part of each CDR3. A D gene is named only where the DNA matches it firmly. Clone size is stated in some rows and not others, as once, few, many or a class when expanded.

d_gene	j_gene	abundance	v_gene	CDR3nt	CDR3aa
.	TRBJ1-3	.	TRBV5-1	TGCGCCAGCAGCTTGGCGGCAGGGCGTTCTGGAAACACCATATATTTT	CASSLAAGRSGNTIYF
.	TRBJ2-1	.	TRBV5-1	TGCGCCAGCAGCCCTGGTCGGGAAGCTTACAATGAGCAGTTCTTC	CASSPGREAYNEQFF
TRBD1	TRBJ1-1	medium-sized	TRBV18	TGTGCCAGCTCGACCGGGACAGTGAACACTGAAGCTTTCTTT	CASSTGTVNTEAFF
TRBD1	TRBJ1-3	.	TRBV5-1	TGCGCCAGCAGCCCCGAGGGACAGATCCGCAACACCATATATTTT	CASSPEGQIRNTIYF
TRBD1	TRBJ1-1	.	TRBV7-2	TGTGCCAGCAGCACAGGACAGGGCACTGAAGCTTTCTTT	CASSTGQGTEAFF
.	TRBJ1-2	.	TRBV6-6	TGTGCCAGCAGCCCTACTCAGGTGGCCACCTATGGCTACACCTTC	CASSPTQVATYGYTF
TRBD1	TRBJ2-5	.	TRBV5-1	TGCGCCAGCAGCGAGGGGACAGGGGCGGTGACCCAGTACTTC	CASSEGTGAVTQYF
TRBD1	TRBJ1-6	.	TRBV6-5	TGTGCCAGCAGTTACGGACAGGGCGGGAATTCACCCCTCCACTTT	CASSYGQGGNSPLHF
.	TRBJ2-1	.	TRBV7-9	TGTGCCAGCAGCCTAGACTATTCCTACAATGAGCAGTTCTTC	CASSLDYSYNEQFF
.	TRBJ1-3	.	TRBV5-6	TGTGCCAGCAGTTCCGGGACAACCGGAAACACCATATATTTT	CASSSGTTGNTIYF
.	TRBJ1-2	.	TRBV10-3	TGTGCCATCAGTGAGTCTACAGGGTACTCTAACTATGGCTACACCTTC	CAISESTGYSNYGYTF
TRBD1	TRBJ2-1	.	TRBV29-1	TGCAGCGTTGAATCCCGGACAGGGGTTAACTACAATGAGCAGTTCTTC	CSVESRTGVNYNEQFF
.	TRBJ2-3	once	TRBV5-5	TGTGCCAGCAGCTTCGACGGGAGCACAGATACGCAGTATTTT	CASSFDGSTDTQYF
.	TRBJ2-7	.	TRBV11-3	TGTGCCAGCAGCTTAGGAGTCGCCTACGAGCAGTACTTC	CASSLGVAYEQYF
.	TRBJ1-5	.	TRBV1	TGCACCCGCAGGGCGGGTCAGCCCCAGCATTTT	CTRRAGQPQHF
.	TRBJ1-1	few	TRBV9	TGTGCCAGCAGCGCGGGACCGAAAACTGAAGCTTTCTTT	CASSAGPKTEAFF
TRBD1	TRBJ1-5	.	TRBV6-5	TGTGCCAGCAGTTACCGGACAGGGACGAATCAGCCCCAGCATTTT	CASSYRTGTNQPQHF
TRBD1	TRBJ1-2	.	TRBV28	TGTGCCAGCAGAATACCTACCCCGGGACAGACTAACTATGGCTACACCTTC	CASRIPTPGQTNYGYTF
.	TRBJ1-2	.	TRBV18	TGTGCCAGCTCTCCGACAGCGAACTATGGCTACACCTTC	CASSPTANYGYTF
.	TRBJ1-6	once	TRBV6-5	TGTGCCAGCAGCAGGGACAACTCAAATTCACCCCTCCACTTT	CASSRDNSNSPLHF
.	TRBJ1-3	once	TRBV19	TGTGCCAGTATGAGGGCCTCTGGAAACACCATATATTTT	CASMRASGNTIYF
.	TRBJ1-2	.	TRBV19	TGTGCCAGTAGTATTGGGACCGGAGCAGGGAAGGGGGGCTACACCTTC	CASSIGTGAGKGGYTF
.	TRBJ2-6	.	TRBV7-3	TGTGCCAGCAGCCCCTCCTCAGTCTCTGGGGCCAACGTCCTGACTTTC	CASSPSSVSGANVLTF
.	TRBJ2-2	.	TRBV7-2	TGTGCCAGCAGCTCTTCCGCCTTCGCCACCGGGGAGCTGTTTTTT	CASSSSAFATGELFF
.	TRBJ2-7	.	TRBV20-1	TGCAGTGCTAGTCGGTCGGCTGTCCTCTCCTACGAGCAGTACTTC	CSASRSAVLSYEQYF
.	TRBJ1-1	.	TRBV7-5	TGTGTCAGAAGCGCCAAAGGCCTAAGGACAGGCCTGAACACTGAAGCTTTCTTT	CVRSAKGLRTGLNTEAFF
.	TRBJ2-3	.	TRBV6-5	TGTGCCAGCAGTCCCGAAGGGACGTCACTCGATACGCAGTATTTT	CASSPEGTSLDTQYF
TRBD1	TRBJ2-1	.	TRBV6-5	TGTGCCAGCAGTTCTCCGGGACAGGGGAATGAGCAGTTCTTC	CASSSPGQGNEQFF
.	TRBJ1-4	.	TRBV28	TGTGCCAGCAGTTTAAGAAACAAGGAGGAAAAACTGTTTTTT	CASSLRNKEEKLFF
.	TRBJ2-4	.	TRBV7-9	TGTGCCAGCAGCTTAGCCAGGGGTATGGACATTCAGTACTTC	CASSLARGMDIQYF
.	TRBJ2-2	once	TRBV7-2	TGTGCCAGCACCGTTGCGGACACCAACACCGGGGAGCTGTTTTTT	CASTVADTNTGELFF
TRBD2	TRBJ2-1	.	TRBV7-9	TGTGCCAGCAGCCCGAGCGGGACCTCCTACAATGAGCAGTTCTTC	CASSPSGTSYNEQFF
.	TRBJ2-5	few	TRBV11-2	TGTGCCAGCAGCCCACGTCGGACGATCCAAGAGACCCAGTACTTC	CASSPRRTIQETQYF
.	TRBJ2-1	.	TRBV6-2/TRBV6-3	TGTGCCAGCAGTCCGGACCCAAGCCATGAGCAGTTCTTC	CASSPDPSHEQFF
TRBD1	TRBJ2-5	.	TRBV29-1	TGCAGCGTTGTCGAGGGGGCGAAGAGTGAGACCCAGTACTTC	CSVVEGAKSETQYF
TRBD1	TRBJ1-4	.	TRBV2	TGTGCCAGCAGCGCTTTCCGACAGGGTGGAAATGAAAAACTGTTTTTT	CASSAFRQGGNEKLFF
.	TRBJ2-2	.	TRBV11-2	TGTGCCAGCAGCTTAGAACAGGGTGGTAACACCGGGGAGCTGTTTTTT	CASSLEQGGNTGELFF
TRBD1	TRBJ1-2	once	TRBV6-5	TGTGCCAGCAGCCCCCAGACAGGGCTCTATGGCTACACCTTC	CASSPQTGLYGYTF
.	TRBJ1-5	.	TRBV7-8	TGTGCCAGCAGCTGGGCACTTCAGCCCCAGCATTTT	CASSWALQPQHF
.	TRBJ1-5	few	TRBV12-3/TRBV12-4	TGTGCCAGCAGTTTTGGGGATCAGCCCCAGCATTTT	CASSFGDQPQHF
.	TRBJ1-1	.	TRBV15	TGTGCCACCAGCAGAGATTTGGACAGTGAAGCTTTCTTT	CATSRDLDSEAFF
TRBD2	TRBJ2-1	.	TRBV5-1	TGCGCCAGCAGCTTGAGACTGCAGCTTAGCGGGGGGAACAATGAGCAGTTCTTC	CASSLRLQLSGGNNEQFF
.	TRBJ2-1	.	TRBV29-1	TGCAGCGTTGGGGAAGGGGCAGGCTGGAGCTCCTACAATGAGCAGTTCTTC	CSVGEGAGWSSYNEQFF
.	TRBJ2-7	.	TRBV5-1	TGCGCCAGCACCTTAAGCACAGGGAGCGGCTACGAGCAGTACTTC	CASTLSTGSGYEQYF
.	TRBJ2-5	.	TRBV5-1	TGCGCCAGCAGCGCGGTGGCGCTCGAGACCCAGTACTTC	CASSAVALETQYF
.	TRBJ2-7	.	TRBV6-2/TRBV6-3	TGTGCCAGCAGTTACTCGTTGTCCACACCCCGGCAGGAGCAGTACTTC	CASSYSLSTPRQEQYF
TRBD1	TRBJ1-2	.	TRBV28	TGTGCCAGCAGCCGCAACAGGGGGCCTGGCTACACCTTC	CASSRNRGPGYTF